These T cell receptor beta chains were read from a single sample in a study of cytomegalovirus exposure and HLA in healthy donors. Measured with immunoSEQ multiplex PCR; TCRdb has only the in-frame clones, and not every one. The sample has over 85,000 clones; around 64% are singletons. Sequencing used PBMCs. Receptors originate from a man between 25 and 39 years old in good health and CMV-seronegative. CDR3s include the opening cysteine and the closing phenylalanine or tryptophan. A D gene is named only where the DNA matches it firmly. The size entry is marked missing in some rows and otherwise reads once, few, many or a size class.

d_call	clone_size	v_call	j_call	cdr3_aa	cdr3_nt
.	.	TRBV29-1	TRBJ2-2	CSVDAGTDTGELFF	TGCAGCGTTGACGCGGGGACGGACACCGGGGAGCTGTTTTTT
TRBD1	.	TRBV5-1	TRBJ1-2	CASSLGQGGGYTF	TGCGCCAGCAGCTTGGGACAGGGTGGCGGCTACACCTTC
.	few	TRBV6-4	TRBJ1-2	CARQGPYGYTF	TGTGCCAGGCAGGGCCCCTATGGCTACACCTTC
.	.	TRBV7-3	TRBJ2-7	CASSLEGADLPLEQYF	TGTGCCAGCAGCTTAGAGGGCGCCGACCTACCCCTAGAGCAGTACTTC
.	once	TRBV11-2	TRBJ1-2	CASSSTGCGYTF	TGTGCCAGCAGCTCTACAGGGTGTGGCTACACCTTC
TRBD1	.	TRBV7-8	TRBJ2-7	CASGWWDRGRYEQYF	TGTGCCAGCGGCTGGTGGGACAGGGGCAGGTACGAGCAGTACTTC
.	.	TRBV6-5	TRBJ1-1	CASSSPTSAEAFF	TGTGCCAGCAGTTCTCCCACCAGCGCTGAAGCTTTCTTT
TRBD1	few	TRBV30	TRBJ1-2	CAWRLTGTVNGYTF	TGTGCCTGGAGGTTAACCGGGACAGTGAATGGCTACACCTTC
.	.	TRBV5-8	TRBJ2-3	CASSLGTQYF	TGTGCCAGCAGCCTCGGTACGCAGTATTTT
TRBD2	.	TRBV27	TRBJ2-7	CASSFSGSYEQYF	TGTGCCAGCAGTTTCAGCGGGAGCTACGAGCAGTACTTC
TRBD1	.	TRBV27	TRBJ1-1	CASNIYSGTGPTEAFF	TGTGCCAGCAACATATATTCCGGGACAGGGCCCACTGAAGCTTTCTTT
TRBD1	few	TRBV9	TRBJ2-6	CASSEKGASGSWSGANVLTF	TGTGCCAGCAGCGAGAAGGGGGCGTCCGGGTCCTGGTCTGGGGCCAACGTCCTGACTTTC
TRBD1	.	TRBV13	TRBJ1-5	CASSIRQGGGDQPQHF	TGTGCCAGCAGCATAAGACAGGGTGGGGGAGATCAGCCCCAGCATTTT
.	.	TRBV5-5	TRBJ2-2	CASLRGLNTGELFF	TGTGCCAGCTTAAGGGGTTTGAACACCGGGGAGCTGTTTTTT
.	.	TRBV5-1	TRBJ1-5	CASSLDSYSNQPQHF	TGCGCCAGCAGCTTGGACAGTTATAGCAATCAGCCCCAGCATTTT
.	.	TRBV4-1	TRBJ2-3	CASSQDRGTDTQYF	TGCGCCAGCAGCCAAGATCGGGGTACAGATACGCAGTATTTT
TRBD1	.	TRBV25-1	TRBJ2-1	CASSEQGANEQFF	TGTGCCAGCAGTGAGCAGGGGGCGAATGAGCAGTTCTTC
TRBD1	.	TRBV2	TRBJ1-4	CASSARDRGQLFF	TGTGCCAGCAGTGCGCGGGACAGGGGACAACTGTTTTTT
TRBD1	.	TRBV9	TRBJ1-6	CASSVGETGVSPLHF	TGTGCCAGCAGCGTAGGGGAGACAGGGGTTTCACCCCTCCACTTT
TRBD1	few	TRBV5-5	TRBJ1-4	CASSLFRTGDEKLFF	TGTGCCAGCAGCTTGTTCCGGACAGGGGACGAAAAACTGTTTTTT
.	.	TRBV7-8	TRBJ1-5	CASSFGYSSNQPQHF	TGTGCCAGCAGCTTTGGGTACAGTAGCAATCAGCCCCAGCATTTT
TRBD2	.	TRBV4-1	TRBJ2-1	CASSPSTGGSGRYEQFF	TGCGCCAGCAGCCCCTCCACGGGAGGGAGCGGGAGATATGAGCAGTTCTTC
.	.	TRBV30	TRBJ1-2	CAWSQKGGANYGYTF	TGTGCCTGGAGCCAAAAGGGAGGAGCAAACTATGGCTACACCTTC
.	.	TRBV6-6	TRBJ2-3	CASRPSGDTQYF	TGTGCCAGCAGGCCTTCGGGGGATACGCAGTATTTT
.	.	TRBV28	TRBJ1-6	CASRQQGGNSPLHF	TGTGCCAGCAGGCAACAGGGTGGAAATTCACCCCTCCACTTT
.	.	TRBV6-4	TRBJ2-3	CASSDGSGADTQYF	TGTGCCAGCAGTGACGGCTCAGGGGCAGATACGCAGTATTTT
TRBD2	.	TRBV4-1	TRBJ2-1	CASSHRLAGVNEQFF	TGCGCCAGCAGCCATCGACTAGCGGGGGTTAATGAGCAGTTCTTC
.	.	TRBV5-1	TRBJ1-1	CASSLSGDEGEAFF	TGCGCCAGCAGCTTATCTGGAGACGAGGGAGAAGCTTTCTTT
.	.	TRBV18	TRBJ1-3	CASTSRQELSSGNTIYF	TGTGCCAGCACGTCCCGACAGGAGTTGAGCTCTGGAAACACCATATATTTT